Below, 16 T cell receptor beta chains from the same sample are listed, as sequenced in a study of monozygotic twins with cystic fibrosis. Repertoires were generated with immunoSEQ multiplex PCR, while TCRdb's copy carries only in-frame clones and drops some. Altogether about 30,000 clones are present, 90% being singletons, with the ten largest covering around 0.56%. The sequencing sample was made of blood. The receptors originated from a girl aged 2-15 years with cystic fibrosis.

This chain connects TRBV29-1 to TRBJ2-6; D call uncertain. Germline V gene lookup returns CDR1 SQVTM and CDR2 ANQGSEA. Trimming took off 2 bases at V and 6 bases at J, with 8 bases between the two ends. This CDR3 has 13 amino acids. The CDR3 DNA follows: TGCAGCGTTGAACTGGGTCTGGCCAACGTCCTGACTTTC. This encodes CSVELGLANVLTF.

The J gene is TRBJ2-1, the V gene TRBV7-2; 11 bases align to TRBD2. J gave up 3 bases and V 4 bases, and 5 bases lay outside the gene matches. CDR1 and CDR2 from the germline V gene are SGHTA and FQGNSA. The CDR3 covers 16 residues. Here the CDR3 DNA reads TGTGCCAGCAGCTCACCTAGCGGGGGGCTCTACAATGAGCAGTTCTTC. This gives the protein CASSSPSGGLYNEQFF.

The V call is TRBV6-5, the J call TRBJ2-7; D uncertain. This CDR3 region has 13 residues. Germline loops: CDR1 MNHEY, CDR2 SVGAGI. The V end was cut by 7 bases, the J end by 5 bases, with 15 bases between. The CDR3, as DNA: TGTGCCAGCACCGAACCGGCCGGTCACGAGCAGTACTTC. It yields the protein CASTEPAGHEQYF.

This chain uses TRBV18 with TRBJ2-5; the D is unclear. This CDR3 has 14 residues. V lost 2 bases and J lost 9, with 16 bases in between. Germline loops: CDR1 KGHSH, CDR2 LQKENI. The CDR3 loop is CASSPLARWEAQYF. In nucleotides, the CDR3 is TGTGCCAGCTCACCATTGGCCCGCTGGGAAGCCCAGTACTTC.

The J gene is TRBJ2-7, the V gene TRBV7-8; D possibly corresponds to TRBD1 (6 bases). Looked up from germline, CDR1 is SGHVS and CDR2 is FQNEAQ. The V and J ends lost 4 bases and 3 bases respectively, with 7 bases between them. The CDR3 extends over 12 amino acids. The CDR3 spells CASSSRGYEQYF. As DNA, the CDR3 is TGTGCCAGCAGCTCCAGGGGCTACGAGCAGTACTTC.

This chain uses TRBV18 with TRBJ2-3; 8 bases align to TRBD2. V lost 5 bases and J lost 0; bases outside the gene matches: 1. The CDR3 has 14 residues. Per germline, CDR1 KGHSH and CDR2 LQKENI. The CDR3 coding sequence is TGTGCCAGCTCAGAGCGGGGGAGCACAGATACGCAGTATTTT. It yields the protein CASSERGSTDTQYF.

CDR3 loop: CAWSWGSEAFF. The CDR3 DNA reads as TGTGCCTGGAGTTGGGGGTCTGAAGCTTTCTTT. The V call is TRBV30, the J call TRBJ1-1; D may be TRBD1 (5 bases). Germline V gene data show CDR1 as GTSNPN and CDR2 as SVGIG (reference sequence). Trimming took 2 bases from V and 6 from J, leaving 7 bases between them. The CDR3 totals 11 residues.

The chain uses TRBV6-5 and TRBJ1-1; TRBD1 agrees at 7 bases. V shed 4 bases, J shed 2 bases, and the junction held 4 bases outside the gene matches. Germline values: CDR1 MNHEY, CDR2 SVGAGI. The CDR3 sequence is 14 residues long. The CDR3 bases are TGTGCCAGCAGTTTCACAGGGGCCAACACTGAAGCTTTCTTT. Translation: CASSFTGANTEAFF.

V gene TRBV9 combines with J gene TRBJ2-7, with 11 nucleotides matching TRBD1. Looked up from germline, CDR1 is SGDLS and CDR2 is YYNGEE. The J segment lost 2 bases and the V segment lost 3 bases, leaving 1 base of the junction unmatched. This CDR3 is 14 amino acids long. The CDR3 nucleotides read TGTGCCAGCAGCGAGGGACAGGGGGCCTACGAGCAGTACTTC. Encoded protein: CASSEGQGAYEQYF. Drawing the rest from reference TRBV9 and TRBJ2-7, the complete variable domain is DSGVTQTPKHLITATGQRVTLRCSPRSGDLSVYWYQQSLDQGLQFLIQYYNGEERAKGNILERFSAQQFPDLHSELNLSSLELGDSALYFCASSEGQGAYEQYFGPGTRLTVT.

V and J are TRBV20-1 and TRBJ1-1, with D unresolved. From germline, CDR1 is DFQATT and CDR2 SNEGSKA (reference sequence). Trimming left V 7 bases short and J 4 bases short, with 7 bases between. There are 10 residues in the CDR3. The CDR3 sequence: CSVSGTEAFF. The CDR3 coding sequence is TGCAGTGTGAGTGGCACTGAAGCTTTCTTT.

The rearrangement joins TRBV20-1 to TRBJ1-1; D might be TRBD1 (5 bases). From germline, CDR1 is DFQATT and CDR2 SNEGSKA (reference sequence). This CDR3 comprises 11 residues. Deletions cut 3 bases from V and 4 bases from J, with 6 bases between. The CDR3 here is CSASGGTEAFF. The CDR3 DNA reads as TGCAGTGCTAGCGGGGGCACTGAAGCTTTCTTT.

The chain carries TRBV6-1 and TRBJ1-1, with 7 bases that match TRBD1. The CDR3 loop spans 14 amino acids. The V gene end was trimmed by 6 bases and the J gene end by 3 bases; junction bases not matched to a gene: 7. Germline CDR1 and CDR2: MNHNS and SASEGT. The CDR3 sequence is CASSHRGMDTEAFF. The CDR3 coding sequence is TGTGCCAGCAGCCACAGGGGAATGGACACTGAAGCTTTCTTT.

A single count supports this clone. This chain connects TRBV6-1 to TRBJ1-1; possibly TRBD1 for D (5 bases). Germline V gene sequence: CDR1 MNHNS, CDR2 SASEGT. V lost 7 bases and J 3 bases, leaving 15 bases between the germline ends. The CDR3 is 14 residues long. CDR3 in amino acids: CASKAGWGDTEAFF. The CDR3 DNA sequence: TGTGCCAGCAAGGCAGGGTGGGGAGACACTGAAGCTTTCTTT.

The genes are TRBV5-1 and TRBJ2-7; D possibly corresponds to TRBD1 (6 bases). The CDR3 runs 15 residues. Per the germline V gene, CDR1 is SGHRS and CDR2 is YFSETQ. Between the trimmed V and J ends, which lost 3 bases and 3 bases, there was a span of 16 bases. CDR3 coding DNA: TGCGCCAGCAGCTCCGACCCTGGACAGTTCTACGAGCAGTACTTC. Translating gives CASSSDPGQFYEQYF.

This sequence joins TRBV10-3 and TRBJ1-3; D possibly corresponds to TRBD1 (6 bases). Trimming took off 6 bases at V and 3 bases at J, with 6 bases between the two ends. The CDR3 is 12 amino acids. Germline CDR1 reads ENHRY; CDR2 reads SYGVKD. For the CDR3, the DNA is TGTGCCATCAGCAGGGGTGGAAACACCATATATTTT. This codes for CAISRGGNTIYF.

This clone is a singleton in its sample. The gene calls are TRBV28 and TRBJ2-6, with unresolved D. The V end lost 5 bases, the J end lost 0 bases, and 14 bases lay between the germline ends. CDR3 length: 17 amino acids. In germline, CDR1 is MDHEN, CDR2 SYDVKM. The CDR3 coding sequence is TGTGCCAGCAGTAGAATCGGGCCCCGCTCTGGGGCCAACGTCCTGACTTTC. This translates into CASSRIGPRSGANVLTF.